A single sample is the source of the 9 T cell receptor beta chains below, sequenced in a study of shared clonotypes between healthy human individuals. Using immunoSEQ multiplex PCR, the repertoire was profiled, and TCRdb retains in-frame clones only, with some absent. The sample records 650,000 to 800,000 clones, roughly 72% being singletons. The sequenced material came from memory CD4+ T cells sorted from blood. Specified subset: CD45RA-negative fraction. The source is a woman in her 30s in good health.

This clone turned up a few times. The CDR3: CATFSDGGDNTEAFF. In DNA form, the CDR3 reads TGTGCCACGTTCTCGGATGGGGGGGATAACACTGAAGCTTTCTTT. The chain joins TRBV28 to TRBJ1-1, with D possibly TRBD1 on 5 matching bases. Between the trimmed V and J ends, which lost 10 bases and 2 bases, there was a span of 20 bases. The germline gives CDR1 MDHEN, CDR2 SYDVKM. The CDR3 has 15 residues. Looking up the rest from reference TRBV28 and TRBJ1-1 gives the full variable domain: DVKVTQSSRYLVKRTGEKVFLECVQDMDHENMFWYRQDPGLGLRLIYFSYDVKMKEKGDIPEGYSVSREKKERFSLILESASTNQTSMYLCATFSDGGDNTEAFFGQGTRLTVV.

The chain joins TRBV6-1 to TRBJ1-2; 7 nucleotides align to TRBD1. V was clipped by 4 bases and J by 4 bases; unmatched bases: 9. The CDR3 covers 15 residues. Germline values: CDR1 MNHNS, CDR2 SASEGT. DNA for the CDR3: TGTGCCAGCAGTGCGTATCAAGGACAGGCCTATGGCTACACCTTC. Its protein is CASSAYQGQAYGYTF.

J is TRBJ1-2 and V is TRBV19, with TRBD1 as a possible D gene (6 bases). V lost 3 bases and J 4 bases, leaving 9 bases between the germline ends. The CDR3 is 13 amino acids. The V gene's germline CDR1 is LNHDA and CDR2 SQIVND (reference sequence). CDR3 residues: CASSIGQRYGYTF. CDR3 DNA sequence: TGTGCCAGTAGTATCGGACAGCGCTATGGCTACACCTTC.

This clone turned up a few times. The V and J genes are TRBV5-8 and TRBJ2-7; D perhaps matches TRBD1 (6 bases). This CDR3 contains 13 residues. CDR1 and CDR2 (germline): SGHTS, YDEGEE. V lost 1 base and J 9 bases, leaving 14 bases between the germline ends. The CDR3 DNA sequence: TGTGCCAGCAGCTTGCGCCCAGGGGCTGCGCAGTACTTC. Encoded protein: CASSLRPGAAQYF. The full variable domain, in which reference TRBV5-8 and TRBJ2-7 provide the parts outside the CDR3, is EAGVTQSPTHLIKTRGQQATLRCSPISGHTSVYWYQQALGLGLQFLLWYDEGEERNRGNFPPRFSGRQFPNYSSELNVNALELEDSALYLCASSLRPGAAQYFGPGTRLTVT.

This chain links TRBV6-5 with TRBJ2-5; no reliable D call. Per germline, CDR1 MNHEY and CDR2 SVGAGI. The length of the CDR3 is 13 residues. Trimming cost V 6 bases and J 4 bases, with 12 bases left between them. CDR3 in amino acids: CASRAGMSETQYF. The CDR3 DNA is TGTGCCAGCAGGGCTGGCATGTCAGAGACCCAGTACTTC.

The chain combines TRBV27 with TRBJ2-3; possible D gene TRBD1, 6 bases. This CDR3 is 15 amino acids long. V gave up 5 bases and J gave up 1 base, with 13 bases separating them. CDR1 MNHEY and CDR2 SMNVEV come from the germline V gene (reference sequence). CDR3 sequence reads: CASSITGLGTDTQYF. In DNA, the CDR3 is TGTGCCAGCAGTATTACAGGGTTGGGCACAGATACGCAGTATTTT.

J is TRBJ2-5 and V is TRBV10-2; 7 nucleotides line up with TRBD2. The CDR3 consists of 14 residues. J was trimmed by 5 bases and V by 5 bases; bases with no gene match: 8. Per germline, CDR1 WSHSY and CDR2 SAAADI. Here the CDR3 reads CASSPGLPTETQYF. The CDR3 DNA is TGCGCCAGCAGTCCGGGACTACCGACTGAGACCCAGTACTTC.

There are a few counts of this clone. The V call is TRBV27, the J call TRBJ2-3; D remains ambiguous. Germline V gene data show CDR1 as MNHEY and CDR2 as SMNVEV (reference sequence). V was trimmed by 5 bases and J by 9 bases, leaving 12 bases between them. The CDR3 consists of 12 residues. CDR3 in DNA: TGTGCCAGCAGTCACGACGGTAGAACGCAGTATTTT. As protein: CASSHDGRTQYF.

The CDR3 DNA sequence: TGTGCCAGCAGTGACCCCGGACAATTCACTGAAGCTTTCTTT. It yields the protein CASSDPGQFTEAFF. The chain combines TRBV6-1 with TRBJ1-1; tentatively, D is TRBD1 (5 bases). This CDR3 comprises 14 residues. Trimming left V 3 bases short and J 4 bases short, with 12 bases between. CDR1 is MNHNS and CDR2 is SASEGT in the germline V gene.